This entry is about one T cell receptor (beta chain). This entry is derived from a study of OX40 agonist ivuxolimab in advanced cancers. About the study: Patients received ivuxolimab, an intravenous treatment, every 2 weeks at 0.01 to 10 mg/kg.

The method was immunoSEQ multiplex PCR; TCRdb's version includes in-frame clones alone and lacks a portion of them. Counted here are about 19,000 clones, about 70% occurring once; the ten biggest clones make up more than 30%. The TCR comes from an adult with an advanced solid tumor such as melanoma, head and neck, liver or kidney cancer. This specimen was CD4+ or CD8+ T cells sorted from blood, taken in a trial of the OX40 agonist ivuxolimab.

CDR3 sequence: CARPGLPHTDTQYF. The CDR3 DNA reads TGTGCCAGACCGGGACTTCCTCACACAGATACGCAGTATTTT. The gene calls are TRBV6-5 and TRBJ2-3, with a possible D match to TRBD2 (6 bases). The germline V gene encodes CDR1 MNHEY and CDR2 SVGAGI. CDR3 length: 14 residues. With 9 bases removed from V and 2 bases from J, the gap between germline ends came to 15 bases.